These T cell receptor beta chains were read from a single sample in a study of metastatic and nonmetastatic thyroid tumors. TCRdb re-called clones from the PCR reads using MiXCR. This sample has about 22,000 clones, with roughly 15% found just once. The specimen sequenced was tumor tissue. These receptors were taken from a female donor with papillary thyroid cancer or a benign thyroid nodule (not recorded which). Some clones in this sample may be carry-over from other donors' samples. CDR3s leave out the opening cysteine and the closing phenylalanine or tryptophan. Size tells how often a clone was seen (once, few, many) or the class of an expanded clone, and some rows leave it out.

abundance | v_gene | CDR3aa
NA | TRBV14 | ASSQERAGGPAGELF
NA | TRBV6-1 | ASSPAPYTSEQF
NA | TRBV20-1 | SAPQGGNNYGYT
many | TRBV2 | ASSAGGAGNEQF
NA | TRBV7-3 | ACIEQGVTDTQY
many | TRBV2 | ASNHEDNRNANYGYT
NA | TRBV3-1 | ASRDTSSPLH
many | TRBV27 | ASTPDPASDEQF
NA | TRBV7-2 | ASSSRKNSPLH
NA | TRBV27 | ASSFFGASSGPPLH
many | TRBV4-2 | ASSQERGIDTQY
NA | TRBV9 | ASSGGQGMGTEAF
many | TRBV11-2 | ASSYDGRTEAF
many | TRBV7-6 | ASSTGGNYEQY
many | TRBV5-1 | ASSPTLASGRAKETQY
many | TRBV5-1 | ASSLDPGPNQPQH
many | TRBV5-1 | ASSWDRGTEAF
medium-sized | TRBV6-1 | ASKISLQETQY
many | TRBV3-1 | ASSYRGRSEKLF
many | TRBV4-2 | ASSQDWAVPTDTQY
many | TRBV19 | ASSICWTGDCSQPQH
many | TRBV12-3/TRBV12-4 | ASLRDLNTEAF
many | TRBV7-9 | ASSSSGVLYEQY
NA | TRBV6-1 | ASSCKYRVGNQPQH
few | TRBV27 | ATRRGPLGNEQF
many | TRBV4-1 | ASSQVTGGRGGTQY
many | TRBV5-1 | ASSLLGGGNEKLF
once | TRBV20-1 | SARDPRWAGTQY
many | TRBV29-1 | SVEDRQGVDGYT
many | TRBV5-1 | ASSLRMEETQY
many | TRBV6-1 | ASSEAPPYSGYSNEKLF
many | TRBV11-2 | ASSLDGGGGNTEAF
few | TRBV6-2/TRBV6-3 | TSSQPGETDTQH
many | TRBV3-1 | ASRRGTAYEQY
NA | TRBV20-1 | SARNLDRGLYEQY
many | TRBV2 | ASSGGGPGQF
many | TRBV5-4 | ASSPGQGASGYT
many | TRBV5-1 | ASSLGGRGGQPQH
many | TRBV12-3/TRBV12-4 | ASSLLGTGKAQY
NA | TRBV5-1 | ASRRTNQETQY